Presented here are 29 T cell receptor beta chains from one specimen sequenced in a study of blood T cell repertoires in COVID-19. Assay used: immunoSEQ multiplex PCR; TCRdb lists only in-frame clones, some missing. The data hold about 110,000 clones, with approximately 90% observed a single time. The sample comprised peripheral blood. These receptors were obtained from a human donor in a cohort sampled during active COVID-19.

This clone was detected only once. In DNA form, the CDR3 reads TGTGCCACCAGCACCCCACAGGGCTATGGCTACACCTTC. This gives the protein CATSTPQGYGYTF. This chain connects TRBV15 to TRBJ1-2, with TRBD1 as a possible D gene (6 bases). CDR1 is LNHNV, CDR2 YYDKDF, per germline (reference sequence). Between the trimmed V and J ends, which lost 4 bases and 4 bases, there was a span of 10 bases. The CDR3 has 13 residues.

The CDR3 loop reads CASQVQRGAYNEQFF. The CDR3 bases are TGTGCCAGTCAGGTCCAGCGGGGGGCATACAATGAGCAGTTCTTC. The chain couples TRBV5-5 to TRBJ2-1, with 9 bases that match TRBD2. V dropped 8 bases and J dropped 4; count of bases not matched to a gene: 10. Germline V gene sequence: CDR1 SGHKS, CDR2 YYEKEE (reference sequence). The CDR3 extends over 15 amino acids.

This rearrangement joins TRBV3-1 (or the pseudogene TRBV3-2) to TRBJ1-2; D remains ambiguous. Per the germline V gene, CDR1 is LGHDT and CDR2 is YNNKEL (reference sequence). Trimming pared 6 bases from V and 8 bases from J, leaving 16 bases between. The length of the CDR3 is 13 residues. The CDR3 reads CASRLSPSPGYTF. The CDR3, as DNA: TGTGCCAGCAGACTTTCCCCTTCTCCGGGCTACACCTTC.

The chain joins TRBV7-2 to TRBJ2-7, with D maybe TRBD2 (5 bases). In germline, CDR1 is SGHTA, CDR2 FQGNSA. Trimming pared 5 bases from V and 0 bases from J, leaving 17 bases between. The CDR3 has 16 residues. CDR3 sequence (DNA): TGTGCCAGCAGCAGATCCCGGACTCGAGGCTCCTACGAGCAGTACTTC. It is translated as CASSRSRTRGSYEQYF.

Only a few counts were recorded for this clone. The rearrangement joins TRBV11-3 to TRBJ1-5; 7 bases map to TRBD1. The germline CDR1 and CDR2 sequences are SGHNT and YENEEA. The CDR3 consists of 16 residues. V lost 5 bases to trimming and J lost 0 bases; unmatched junction nucleotides: 7. As DNA, the CDR3 is TGTGCCAGCAGCCCGAGGGACAGCCATAGCAATCAGCCCCAGCATTTT. The encoded protein is CASSPRDSHSNQPQHF.

This chain connects TRBV27 to TRBJ1-4, with D perhaps TRBD1 (5 bases). CDR1 and CDR2 (germline): MNHEY, SMNVEV (reference sequence). This CDR3 has 14 residues. V lost 4 bases to trimming and J lost 1 base, with 7 bases between them. CDR3 loop: CASSSTVTNEKLFF. The CDR3 coding sequence is TGTGCCAGCAGTTCGACAGTAACTAATGAAAAACTGTTTTTT.

V and J are TRBV9 and TRBJ2-1, with 11 bases lining up with TRBD2. The CDR3 is made up of 16 amino acids. Germline V gene data show CDR1 as SGDLS and CDR2 as YYNGEE. V lost 4 bases to trimming and J lost 7 bases; unmatched junction nucleotides: 10. CDR3 nucleotide sequence: TGTGCCAGCAGCTCCTTAGCGGGAGGGCCATTAAATGAGCAGTTCTTC. Residues: CASSSLAGGPLNEQFF.

The chain combines TRBV4-2 with TRBJ2-1; tentative D call: TRBD2 (6 bases). Trimming pared 1 base from V and 7 bases from J, leaving 20 bases between. CDR1 and CDR2 from the germline V gene are LGHNA and YNFKEQ. The CDR3 consists of 17 residues. The CDR3 is CASSQAPGGRGPNEQFF. CDR3 bases: TGTGCCAGCAGCCAAGCGCCCGGAGGGCGGGGTCCGAATGAGCAGTTCTTC.

The chain couples TRBV5-1 to TRBJ2-3, with 9 nucleotides matching TRBD2. Germline CDR1 SGHRS, CDR2 YFSETQ. V trimming: 4 bases; J trimming: 3 bases; junction bases outside the gene matches: 9. CDR3 length: 16 amino acids. DNA of the CDR3: TGCGCCAGCAGCGGTTGGGCGGGGGGGAGTACAGATACGCAGTATTTT. This codes for CASSGWAGGSTDTQYF.

V usage is TRBV29-1 and J usage is TRBJ2-3; maybe TRBD2 (5 bases). Trimming removed 5 bases at V and 6 bases at J, with 9 bases between. The CDR3 consists of 11 residues. Looked up from germline, CDR1 is SQVTM and CDR2 is ANQGSEA. CDR3 nucleotides: TGCAGCGTTAAAGGCGGGGATACGCAGTATTTT. This translates into CSVKGGDTQYF.

In this sample, this clone turned up once. This chain joins TRBV18 and TRBJ2-6; 7 bases line up with TRBD1. Germline V gene lookup returns CDR1 KGHSH and CDR2 LQKENI. V trimming: 5 bases; J trimming: 2 bases; junction bases outside the gene matches: 3. This CDR3 has 15 amino acids. The CDR3 DNA sequence: TGTGCCAGCTCATCCACAGGGGCTGGGGCCAACGTCCTGACTTTC. As protein: CASSSTGAGANVLTF.

The chain joins TRBV11-2 to TRBJ2-5, with TRBD2 as a possible D gene (5 bases). Germline V gene lookup returns CDR1 SGHAT and CDR2 FQNNGV. V was pared by 5 bases and J by 6 bases, with 16 bases between. The CDR3 sequence is 14 residues long. This chain's CDR3 is CASSLLVVPKTQYF. CDR3 nucleotides: TGTGCCAGCAGCCTACTAGTCGTTCCGAAGACCCAGTACTTC.

V and J are TRBV7-9 and TRBJ1-3, with D unresolved. Trimming removed 5 bases at V and 0 bases at J, with 8 bases between. This CDR3 region has 14 residues. Germline V gene sequence: CDR1 SEHNR, CDR2 FQNEAQ (reference sequence). The CDR3 sequence: CASSQASSGNTIYF. The CDR3 DNA sequence: TGTGCCAGCAGCCAAGCGTCCTCTGGAAACACCATATATTTT.

The chain couples TRBV6-5 to TRBJ1-3; unclear D gene. Germline loops: CDR1 MNHEY, CDR2 SVGAGI. This CDR3 contains 14 residues. Trimming stripped 2 bases from V and 4 bases from J, with 9 bases between. The CDR3 loop reads CASSYTSGGNTIYF. The DNA of the CDR3 is TGTGCCAGCAGTTACACCTCGGGGGGAAACACCATATATTTT.

This clone came up once. The J gene is TRBJ2-1, the V gene TRBV7-9; a weak D match, TRBD1 (7 bases). The CDR3 runs to 15 residues. Between the trimmed V and J ends, which lost 3 bases and 8 bases, there was a span of 17 bases. Per germline, CDR1 SEHNR and CDR2 FQNEAQ (reference sequence). CDR3 amino acids: CASSLGQGGNHEQFF. As DNA, the CDR3 is TGTGCCAGCAGCTTGGGTCAGGGGGGTAACCATGAGCAGTTCTTC.

The V gene is TRBV4-1, the J gene TRBJ1-5; TRBD1 aligns across 9 bases. The CDR3 is 17 residues long. Trimming at V came to 4 bases and at J to 4 bases, leaving 11 bases not matched to a gene. Germline CDR1 MGHRA, CDR2 YSYEKL. The CDR3 region has the DNA TGCGCCAGCAGCCCGTACGGACAGGGGCCCTTGAATCAGCCCCAGCATTTT. Translated: CASSPYGQGPLNQPQHF.

The chain combines TRBV7-3 with TRBJ2-1; D remains unclear. Germline CDR1 reads SGHTA; CDR2 reads FQGTGA. This CDR3 contains 13 residues. Trimming pared 2 bases from V and 12 bases from J, leaving 14 bases between. CDR3 sequence (DNA): TGTGCCAGCAGCTTATCTGACGCTCTAGGGCAGTTCTTC. Amino acid sequence: CASSLSDALGQFF.

V and J are TRBV21-1 and TRBJ2-3; TRBD2 is the table's D call, not checked against the DNA. TRBV21-1 is listed as a pseudogene. The CDR3 spans 18 residues. The CDR3: CASSKKTPAGASTDTQYF. The CDR3 DNA sequence: TGTGCCAGCAGCAAAAAAACCCCAGCGGGGGCGAGCACAGATACGCAGTATTTT.

The CDR3 reads CASSGGLANNYEQYF. The CDR3, as DNA: TGCGCCAGCAGTGGGGGACTAGCGAACAACTACGAGCAGTACTTC. The J gene is TRBJ2-7, the V gene TRBV10-2, with 10 bases that match TRBD2. The junction had 6 bases not matched to a gene; V was cut back by 4 bases and J by 3 bases. CDR3 length: 15 amino acids. Germline CDR1 WSHSY, CDR2 SAAADI.

The chain's CDR3 is CASSVTPRASRGEQYF. CDR3 nucleotide sequence: TGTGCCAGCAGCGTAACGCCCCGGGCCTCCCGGGGAGAGCAGTACTTC. The V call is TRBV9, the J call TRBJ2-7; the D gene is possibly TRBD2 (5 bases). The CDR3 loop spans 16 amino acids. Trimming took 1 base from V and 7 from J, leaving 21 bases between them. Germline assignment: CDR1 SGDLS and CDR2 YYNGEE. The full variable domain, completed using reference TRBV9 and TRBJ2-7, is DSGVTQTPKHLITATGQRVTLRCSPRSGDLSVYWYQQSLDQGLQFLIQYYNGEERAKGNILERFSAQQFPDLHSELNLSSLELGDSALYFCASSVTPRASRGEQYFGPGTRLTVT.

The gene calls are TRBV6-4 and TRBJ2-5; 15 nucleotides line up with TRBD2. V shed 2 bases and J 7 bases; nucleotides not matched to a gene: 17. The CDR3 covers 20 residues. Germline V gene data show CDR1 as MRHNA and CDR2 as SNTAGT. CDR3 sequence (DNA): TGTGCCAGCAGTGACCCCCCCCGGACTAGCGGGGGGGGCGCTTTGTGGACCCAGTACTTC. Protein: CASSDPPRTSGGGALWTQYF.

The chain carries TRBV19 and TRBJ1-1, with D possibly being TRBD1 (6 bases). Germline V gives CDR1 LNHDA, CDR2 SQIVND (reference sequence). The CDR3 runs to 15 residues. V was pared by 4 bases and J by 7 bases, with 19 bases between. CDR3 residues: CASSKDRSAGGEAFF. The CDR3 DNA reads TGTGCCAGTAGTAAAGACAGGTCGGCCGGAGGTGAAGCTTTCTTT.

The chain recombines TRBV15 with TRBJ2-5; TRBD2 matches at 7 bases. V trimming: 0 bases; J trimming: 4 bases; junction bases outside the gene matches: 5. The germline CDR1 and CDR2 sequences are LNHNV and YYDKDF (reference sequence). The CDR3 consists of 15 residues. DNA for the CDR3: TGTGCCACCAGCAGAGATCGTGTAGCGGGAGAGACCCAGTACTTC. Translating gives CATSRDRVAGETQYF.

This clone was seen a handful of times. V usage is TRBV9 and J usage is TRBJ2-5, with D perhaps TRBD1 (5 bases). Trimming left V 0 bases short and J 9 bases short, with 12 bases between. CDR3 length: 13 residues. Germline loops: CDR1 SGDLS, CDR2 YYNGEE. CDR3 in amino acids: CASSVDYRTAQYF. CDR3 nucleotides: TGTGCCAGCAGCGTAGACTACAGGACCGCCCAGTACTTC.

This clone was detected only once. CDR3 loop: CASSHGTGYTEAFF. In nucleotides, the CDR3 is TGTGCCAGCAGCCACGGGACAGGGTACACTGAAGCTTTCTTT. The chain recombines TRBV14 with TRBJ1-1; 9 positions agree with TRBD1. The germline gives CDR1 SGHDN, CDR2 FVKESK. The trim removed 3 bases at V and 3 bases at J, leaving 2 bases unmatched. The CDR3 has 14 amino acids.

The V gene is TRBV6-5, the J gene TRBJ1-1, with TRBD1 matching over 10 bases. CDR3 length equals 16 residues. Unmatched junction bases numbered 6, after V lost 2 bases and J lost 3 bases. CDR1 MNHEY and CDR2 SVGAGI come from the germline V gene. The CDR3 DNA reads as TGTGCCAGCAGTTACGACAGGGGGCAAGGATACACTGAAGCTTTCTTT. This gives the protein CASSYDRGQGYTEAFF.

The chain carries TRBV15 and TRBJ2-1; the D gene is possibly TRBD2 (5 bases). CDR3 size: 16 residues. The germline V and J ends were trimmed by 0 bases and 7 bases, with 16 bases remaining between them. Germline CDR1 reads LNHNV; CDR2 reads YYDKDF (reference sequence). CDR3 sequence reads: CATSRERGLGGNEQFF. In DNA, the CDR3 is TGTGCCACCAGCAGAGAACGAGGACTGGGCGGTAATGAGCAGTTCTTC.

There are a few counts of this clone. The J gene is TRBJ1-1, the V gene TRBV7-9; unclear D gene. The CDR3 has 14 amino acids. CDR1 and CDR2 from the germline V gene are SEHNR and FQNEAQ (reference sequence). V lost 5 bases, J lost 7 bases, and 17 bases lay in between. The CDR3 loop reads CASSPSWAGGEAFF. The CDR3 nucleotides are TGTGCCAGCAGCCCCTCCTGGGCAGGAGGTGAAGCTTTCTTT.

This rearrangement joins TRBV11-3 to TRBJ2-1; weak D call: TRBD2 (6 bases). CDR1 and CDR2 from the germline V gene are SGHNT and YENEEA. This CDR3 region has 14 residues. V lost 3 bases, J lost 7 bases, and 13 bases lay in between. This CDR3 reads CASSLTSARNEQFF. CDR3 sequence (DNA): TGTGCCAGCAGCTTGACTAGTGCGAGGAATGAGCAGTTCTTC.